The clone carrying this T cell receptor beta chain was observed at least ten times. Isolation recovered at least 6.5 million PBMCs from every sample. Total RNA, at least 6 micrograms per sample, came from PBMCs. These data originate in a study of blood T cells in healthy people across ages. PCR was performed a second time for roughly 7 to 11 cycles using a sample-barcoded 5' primer and a J-beta primer mix. Paired-end reads containing CDR3 totaled no fewer than 2.5 million for each sample. TCRdb called the 5' RACE reads again in MiXCR, with one record for every CDR3 protein. The table includes more than 800,000 distinct CDR3 sequences, around 30% detected once. Germline V gives CDR1 SGHAT, CDR2 FQNNGV. CDR3 length: 15 residues. Germline trimming cut 6 bases from V and 7 bases from J; bases unmatched to any gene: 7.

The sequencing sample was made of blood. The rearrangement uses TRBV11-2 and TRBJ2-2; 11 nucleotides align to TRBD1. This receptor was identified in a woman older than 75 in good health. This CDR3 is CASRSRGQGDGELFF. CDR3 coding DNA: TGTGCCAGCAGATCTAGGGGACAGGGGGACGGGGAGCTGTTTTTT.